These T cell receptor beta chains were read from a single sample in a study of blood T cell repertoires in COVID-19. Assay: immunoSEQ multiplex PCR; the TCRdb copy retains only in-frame clones and omits some. The table lists about 400,000 clones, approximately 85% of them singletons. Material: PBMCs or T cells enriched from blood (not recorded which). These receptors were collected from a woman aged 40 to 55 with acute COVID-19. Each CDR3 is given with its conserved first and last residue. A D gene is named only where the DNA matches it firmly. The size entry is marked missing in some rows and otherwise reads once, few, many or a size class.

CDR3aa: CASSQGRRAYGYTF
CDR3nt: TGTGCCAGCAGTCAGGGGAGACGAGCCTATGGCTACACCTTC
v_gene: TRBV27
d_gene: NA
len: 14
abundance: NA
j_gene: TRBJ1-2

CDR3aa: CAISDRTSNTYEQYF
CDR3nt: TGTGCCATCAGTGATAGAACTAGCAATACCTACGAGCAGTACTTC
v_gene: TRBV10-3
d_gene: NA
len: 15
abundance: NA
j_gene: TRBJ2-7

CDR3aa: CASSQAALRTGDYGYTF
CDR3nt: TGTGCCAGCAGCCAAGCAGCTCTAAGGACAGGGGACTATGGCTACACCTTC
v_gene: TRBV3-1/TRBV3-2
d_gene: TRBD1
len: 17
abundance: NA
j_gene: TRBJ1-2

CDR3aa: CASSESTPGYGNTIYF
CDR3nt: TGCGCCAGCAGTGAGTCGACTCCCGGGTATGGAAACACCATATATTTT
v_gene: TRBV10-2
d_gene: NA
len: 16
abundance: few
j_gene: TRBJ1-3

CDR3aa: CAISRGASDDGYTF
CDR3nt: TGTGCCATCAGTCGGGGGGCTTCGGATGATGGCTACACCTTC
v_gene: TRBV10-3
d_gene: NA
len: 14
abundance: NA
j_gene: TRBJ1-2

CDR3aa: CASSPSYGYGETQYF
CDR3nt: TGTGCCAGCAGCCCTTCGTACGGTTATGGAGAGACCCAGTACTTC
v_gene: TRBV11-2
d_gene: NA
len: 15
abundance: NA
j_gene: TRBJ2-5

CDR3aa: CASSHPGGKFDSHYGYTF
CDR3nt: TGCGCCAGCAGTCATCCGGGCGGGAAATTTGATAGCCACTATGGCTACACCTTC
v_gene: TRBV23-1
d_gene: NA
len: 18
abundance: NA
j_gene: TRBJ1-2

CDR3aa: CASSLSGGAGTGELFF
CDR3nt: TGTGCCAGCAGCCTAAGCGGGGGGGCTGGCACCGGGGAGCTGTTTTTT
v_gene: TRBV3-1/TRBV3-2
d_gene: TRBD2
len: 16
abundance: once
j_gene: TRBJ2-2

CDR3aa: CASSLTGNYGYTF
CDR3nt: TGTGCCAGCAGTTTAACGGGGAACTATGGCTACACCTTC
v_gene: TRBV27
d_gene: NA
len: 13
abundance: NA
j_gene: TRBJ1-2

CDR3aa: CASSEALQGYFVNNSPLHF
CDR3nt: TGTGCCAGCAGTGAAGCGCTTCAGGGCTACTTCGTAAATAATTCACCCCTCCACTTT
v_gene: TRBV2
d_gene: NA
len: 19
abundance: NA
j_gene: TRBJ1-6

CDR3aa: CATSVYDRDANEQYF
CDR3nt: TGTGCCACCAGCGTCTATGACAGGGATGCCAACGAGCAGTACTTC
v_gene: TRBV15
d_gene: TRBD1
len: 15
abundance: NA
j_gene: TRBJ2-7

CDR3aa: CATSDPSGGTGYNEQFF
CDR3nt: TGTGCCACCAGTGATCCGAGTGGGGGGACAGGATACAATGAGCAGTTCTTC
v_gene: TRBV24-1
d_gene: TRBD1
len: 17
abundance: NA
j_gene: TRBJ2-1

CDR3aa: CASSPYPGRETQYF
CDR3nt: TGTGCCAGCTCACCATACCCAGGGCGGGAGACCCAGTACTTC
v_gene: TRBV18
d_gene: NA
len: 14
abundance: NA
j_gene: TRBJ2-5

CDR3aa: CASITPGGKAEAFF
CDR3nt: TGTGCCAGCATCACCCCAGGGGGAAAGGCTGAAGCTTTCTTT
v_gene: TRBV25-1
d_gene: TRBD1
len: 14
abundance: NA
j_gene: TRBJ1-1

CDR3aa: CAISESTFAGESGEQFF
CDR3nt: TGTGCCATCAGTGAGTCGACTTTCGCGGGGGAATCCGGTGAGCAGTTCTTC
v_gene: TRBV10-3
d_gene: TRBD2
len: 17
abundance: NA
j_gene: TRBJ2-1

CDR3aa: CASSQRQGDYTF
CDR3nt: TGTGCCAGCAGTCAACGACAGGGCGACTACACCTTC
v_gene: TRBV27
d_gene: TRBD1
len: 12
abundance: NA
j_gene: TRBJ1-2

CDR3aa: CASSLFSMDYGYTF
CDR3nt: TGTGCCAGCAGCTTGTTTTCTATGGACTATGGCTACACCTTC
v_gene: TRBV5-6
d_gene: NA
len: 14
abundance: NA
j_gene: TRBJ1-2

CDR3aa: CASSSTGYEQFF
CDR3nt: TGTGCCAGCAGTTCGACAGGGTATGAGCAGTTCTTC
v_gene: TRBV12-3/TRBV12-4
d_gene: TRBD1
len: 12
abundance: NA
j_gene: TRBJ2-1

CDR3aa: CAWARDRVTEAFF
CDR3nt: TGTGCCTGGGCCAGGGACAGGGTTACTGAAGCTTTCTTT
v_gene: TRBV30
d_gene: TRBD1
len: 13
abundance: NA
j_gene: TRBJ1-1

CDR3aa: CASSPGAPSSGANVLTF
CDR3nt: TGTGCCAGCTCACCGGGGGCTCCTAGCTCTGGGGCCAACGTCCTGACTTTC
v_gene: TRBV18
d_gene: NA
len: 17
abundance: once
j_gene: TRBJ2-6

CDR3aa: CAWSGGQSNQPQHF
CDR3nt: TGTGCCTGGAGCGGTGGACAGAGCAATCAGCCCCAGCATTTT
v_gene: TRBV30
d_gene: NA
len: 14
abundance: NA
j_gene: TRBJ1-5

CDR3aa: CASSEERGDTYEQYF
CDR3nt: TGTGCCAGCAGTGAAGAGCGGGGGGACACCTACGAGCAGTACTTC
v_gene: TRBV2
d_gene: TRBD2
len: 15
abundance: NA
j_gene: TRBJ2-7

CDR3aa: CASGPDFELPIYF
CDR3nt: TGTGCTAGTGGCCCCGACTTTGAACTACCCATATATTTT
v_gene: TRBV12-5
d_gene: NA
len: 13
abundance: NA
j_gene: TRBJ1-3

CDR3aa: CASQGGGDHGNIQYF
CDR3nt: TGTGCCAGCCAAGGAGGGGGGGACCATGGAAACATTCAGTACTTC
v_gene: TRBV25-1
d_gene: NA
len: 15
abundance: NA
j_gene: TRBJ2-4

CDR3aa: CAWSKEGLTPQHF
CDR3nt: TGTGCCTGGAGTAAGGAGGGATTGACGCCCCAGCATTTT
v_gene: TRBV30
d_gene: NA
len: 13
abundance: few
j_gene: TRBJ1-5

CDR3aa: CASSPGRGEQYF
CDR3nt: TGTGCCAGCTCACCAGGGAGGGGCGAGCAGTACTTC
v_gene: TRBV18
d_gene: TRBD2
len: 12
abundance: NA
j_gene: TRBJ2-7

CDR3aa: CASSAGDYGYTF
CDR3nt: TGTGCCAGCAGTGCGGGTGACTATGGCTACACCTTC
v_gene: TRBV12-3/TRBV12-4
d_gene: NA
len: 12
abundance: NA
j_gene: TRBJ1-2

CDR3aa: CASEQTRGTGELFF
CDR3nt: TGTGCCAGCGAGCAAACAAGGGGAACCGGGGAGCTGTTTTTT
v_gene: TRBV2
d_gene: NA
len: 14
abundance: NA
j_gene: TRBJ2-2

CDR3aa: CASSLTTSRGTEAFF
CDR3nt: TGCGCCAGCAGCTTGACGACATCTAGGGGGACTGAAGCTTTCTTT
v_gene: TRBV5-1
d_gene: NA
len: 15
abundance: NA
j_gene: TRBJ1-1

CDR3aa: CASSYTGTTDTQYF
CDR3nt: TGTGCCAGCAGTTATACGGGGACTACAGATACGCAGTATTTT
v_gene: TRBV6-2/TRBV6-3
d_gene: NA
len: 14
abundance: NA
j_gene: TRBJ2-3

CDR3aa: CAPQGLAGGLRNIQYF
CDR3nt: TGTGCCCCCCAGGGACTAGCGGGGGGCCTTAGAAACATTCAGTACTTC
v_gene: TRBV10-3
d_gene: TRBD2
len: 16
abundance: NA
j_gene: TRBJ2-4

CDR3aa: CASSLWGHLNTEAFF
CDR3nt: TGTGCCAGCAGCTTATGGGGACATCTGAACACTGAAGCTTTCTTT
v_gene: TRBV13
d_gene: NA
len: 15
abundance: NA
j_gene: TRBJ1-1

CDR3aa: CASKENAVLFF
CDR3nt: TGTGCCAGCAAAGAAAACGCGGTCCTGTTTTTT
v_gene: TRBV28
d_gene: NA
len: 11
abundance: once
j_gene: TRBJ1-4

CDR3aa: CASSQAGGGSYEQYF
CDR3nt: TGTGCCAGCAGCCAAGCGGGGGGTGGTTCCTACGAGCAGTACTTC
v_gene: TRBV13
d_gene: TRBD2
len: 15
abundance: NA
j_gene: TRBJ2-7

CDR3aa: CASSYFLAGGTYEQYF
CDR3nt: TGTGCCAGCAGTTACTTCCTAGCGGGGGGTACCTACGAGCAGTACTTC
v_gene: TRBV6-5
d_gene: TRBD2
len: 16
abundance: NA
j_gene: TRBJ2-7

CDR3aa: CASSYQGVVPYEQYF
CDR3nt: TGTGCCAGCAGCTACCAGGGGGTAGTACCCTACGAGCAGTACTTC
v_gene: TRBV5-6
d_gene: TRBD1
len: 15
abundance: NA
j_gene: TRBJ2-7

CDR3aa: CAWSTGAGFGYTF
CDR3nt: TGTGCCTGGAGTACAGGGGCGGGATTCGGCTACACCTTC
v_gene: TRBV30
d_gene: TRBD1
len: 13
abundance: many
j_gene: TRBJ1-2

CDR3aa: CASSRDLQGGVLDTQYF
CDR3nt: TGTGCCAGCTCACGGGATTTACAGGGGGGAGTTCTGGATACGCAGTATTTT
v_gene: TRBV18
d_gene: TRBD1
len: 17
abundance: NA
j_gene: TRBJ2-3

CDR3aa: CASSQSGQINSPLHF
CDR3nt: TGCGCCAGCAGTCAATCGGGACAGATCAATTCACCCCTCCACTTT
v_gene: TRBV23-1
d_gene: TRBD1
len: 15
abundance: NA
j_gene: TRBJ1-6

CDR3aa: CASSLTIGTGDEKLFF
CDR3nt: TGTGCCAGCAGCCTTACGATAGGGACAGGGGATGAAAAACTGTTTTTT
v_gene: TRBV7-9
d_gene: TRBD1
len: 16
abundance: NA
j_gene: TRBJ1-4

CDR3aa: CASSGTHSNQPQHF
CDR3nt: TGTGCCAGTAGTGGGACTCATAGCAATCAGCCCCAGCATTTT
v_gene: TRBV19
d_gene: NA
len: 14
abundance: NA
j_gene: TRBJ1-5

CDR3aa: CATRGTTGVNEQFF
CDR3nt: TGTGCCACCAGGGGGACAACAGGGGTTAATGAGCAGTTCTTC
v_gene: TRBV15
d_gene: TRBD1
len: 14
abundance: NA
j_gene: TRBJ2-1

CDR3aa: CASSLRDEKLFF
CDR3nt: TGTGCCAGCAGTTTGAGGGATGAAAAACTGTTTTTT
v_gene: TRBV27
d_gene: NA
len: 12
abundance: few
j_gene: TRBJ1-4

CDR3aa: CASSLNYGYTF
CDR3nt: TGTGCCAGTAGTCTTAACTATGGCTACACCTTC
v_gene: TRBV19
d_gene: NA
len: 11
abundance: NA
j_gene: TRBJ1-2

CDR3aa: CASSLGGGSYNEQFF
CDR3nt: TGTGCCAGCAGCTTAGGAGGGGGTTCCTACAATGAGCAGTTCTTC
v_gene: TRBV7-8
d_gene: NA
len: 15
abundance: NA
j_gene: TRBJ2-1

CDR3aa: CASSPDSSGNTIYF
CDR3nt: TGTGCCAGCAGTCCGGACAGCTCTGGAAACACCATATATTTT
v_gene: TRBV5-4
d_gene: NA
len: 14
abundance: once
j_gene: TRBJ1-3

CDR3aa: CASSTTGTRATEAFF
CDR3nt: TGTGCCAGCAGCACTACCGGGACACGGGCCACTGAAGCTTTCTTT
v_gene: TRBV7-9
d_gene: NA
len: 15
abundance: NA
j_gene: TRBJ1-1